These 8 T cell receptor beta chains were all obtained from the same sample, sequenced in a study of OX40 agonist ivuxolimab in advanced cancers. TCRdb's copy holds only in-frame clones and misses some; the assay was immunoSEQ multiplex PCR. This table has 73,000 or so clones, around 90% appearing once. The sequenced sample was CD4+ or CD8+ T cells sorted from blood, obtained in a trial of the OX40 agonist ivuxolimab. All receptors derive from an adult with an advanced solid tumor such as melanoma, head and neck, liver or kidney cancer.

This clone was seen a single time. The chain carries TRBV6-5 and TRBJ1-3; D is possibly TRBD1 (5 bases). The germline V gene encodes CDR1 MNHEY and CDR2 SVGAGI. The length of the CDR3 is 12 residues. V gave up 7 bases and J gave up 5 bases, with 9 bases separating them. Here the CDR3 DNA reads TGTGCCAGCACAGGGAAGCGAAACACCATATATTTT. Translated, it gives CASTGKRNTIYF.

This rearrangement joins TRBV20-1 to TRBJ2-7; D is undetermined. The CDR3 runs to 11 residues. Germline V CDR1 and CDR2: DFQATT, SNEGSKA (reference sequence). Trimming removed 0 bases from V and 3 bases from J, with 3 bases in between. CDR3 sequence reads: CSAREIYEQYF. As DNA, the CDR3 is TGCAGTGCTAGAGAAATCTACGAGCAGTACTTC.

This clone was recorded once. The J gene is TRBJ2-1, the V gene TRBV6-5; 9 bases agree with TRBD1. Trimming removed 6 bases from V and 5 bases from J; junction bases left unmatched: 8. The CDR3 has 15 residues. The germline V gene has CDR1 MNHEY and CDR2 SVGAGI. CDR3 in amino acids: CASSKRGQGNNEQFF. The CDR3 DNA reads TGTGCCAGCAGCAAGAGGGGACAGGGAAACAATGAGCAGTTCTTC.

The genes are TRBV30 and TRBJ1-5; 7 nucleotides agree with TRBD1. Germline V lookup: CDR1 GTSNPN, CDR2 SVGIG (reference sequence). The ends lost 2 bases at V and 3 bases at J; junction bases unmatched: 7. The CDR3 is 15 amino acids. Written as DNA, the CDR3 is TGTGCCTGGAGTCCCATGACAGGGTTCAATCAGCCCCAGCATTTT. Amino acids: CAWSPMTGFNQPQHF.

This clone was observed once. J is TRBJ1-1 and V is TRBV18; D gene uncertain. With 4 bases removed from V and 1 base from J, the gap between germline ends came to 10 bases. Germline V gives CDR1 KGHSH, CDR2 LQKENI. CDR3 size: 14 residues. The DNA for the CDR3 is TGTGCCAGCTCACTCCAGGCCAAGAACACTGAAGCTTTCTTT. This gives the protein CASSLQAKNTEAFF.

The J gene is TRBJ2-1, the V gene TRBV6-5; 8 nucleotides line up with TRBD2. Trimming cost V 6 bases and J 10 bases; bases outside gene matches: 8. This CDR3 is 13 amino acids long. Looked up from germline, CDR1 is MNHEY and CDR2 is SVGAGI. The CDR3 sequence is CASSETSVIEQFF. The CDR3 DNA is TGTGCCAGCAGCGAGACTAGCGTTATCGAGCAGTTCTTC.

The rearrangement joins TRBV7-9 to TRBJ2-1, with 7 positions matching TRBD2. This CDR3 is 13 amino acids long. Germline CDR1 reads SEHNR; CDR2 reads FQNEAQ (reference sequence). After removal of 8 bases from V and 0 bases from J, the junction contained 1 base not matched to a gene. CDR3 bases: TGTGCCAGCCCGGGAGGCTCCTACAATGAGCAGTTCTTC. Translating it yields CASPGGSYNEQFF.

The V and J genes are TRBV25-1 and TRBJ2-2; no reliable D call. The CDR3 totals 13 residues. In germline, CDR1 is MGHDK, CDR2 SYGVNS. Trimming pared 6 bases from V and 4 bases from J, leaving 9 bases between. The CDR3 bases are TGTGCCAGCAGGGAGAGGTCCACCGGGGAGCTGTTTTTT. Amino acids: CASRERSTGELFF.